There are many counts of the clone carrying this T cell receptor beta chain. The sample belongs to a study of blood T cells in healthy people across ages. V gave up 5 bases and J gave up 3 bases, with 6 bases separating them. This CDR3 region has 12 residues. The germline gives CDR1 LGHNT, CDR2 FRNRAP. It was with a sample-barcoded 5' primer and a J-beta primer mix that a second PCR of roughly 6 to 11 cycles was run. TCRdb re-derived calls from the 5' RACE reads in MiXCR, one entry per CDR3 protein. The repertoire consists of around 1,100,000 distinct CDR3 sequences, with roughly two fifths occurring once and the leading ten covering around 12%.

The chain carries TRBV12-5 and TRBJ2-3, with D unresolved. The receptor comes from a young man in good health. Material for sequencing was blood. CDR3 sequence: CASGPRTDTQYF. The CDR3 nucleotides read TGTGCTAGTGGTCCACGGACAGATACGCAGTATTTT. Filled out from reference TRBV12-5 and TRBJ2-3, the complete variable domain reads DARVTQTPRHKVTEMGQEVTMRCQPILGHNTVFWYRQTMMQGLELLAYFRNRAPLDDSGMPKDRFSAEMPDATLATLKIQPSEPRDSAVYFCASGPRTDTQYFGPGTRLTVL.